The rows below give T cell receptor beta chains drawn from one sample of a study of T-cell reconstitution after alpha-beta-depleted transplantation in children. TCRdb ran MiXCR on the PCR reads and lists one entry per CDR3 protein. The sample shows around 250,000 distinct CDR3 sequences, more than 9% of them seen only once. The material was PBMCs from the stem cell graft donor, obtained from the stem cell graft. These receptors all come from a human donor who donated a stem cell graft to a child with SCID. CDR3s include the opening cysteine and the closing phenylalanine or tryptophan. The D gene is left open where the match is weak. Clone size is stated in some rows and not others, as once, few, many or a class when expanded.

>TRBV12-3/TRBV12-4|TRBD1|TRBJ1-4|few
TGTGCCAGCAGCGGACAGGGGGGTGAAAAACTGTTTTTT
CASSGQGGEKLFF
>TRBV13|.|TRBJ2-3|.
TGTGCCAGCAGCCCCGGGGGTACGGTTGAGGATACGCAGTATTTT
CASSPGGTVEDTQYF
>TRBV5-1|.|TRBJ1-1|many
TGCGCCAGCAGCTTGGACCACCCAGGGGCGAACACTGAAGCTTTCTTT
CASSLDHPGANTEAFF
>TRBV7-3|TRBD1|TRBJ2-2|many
TGTGCCAGCAGCTTAATCGGACAGGGGGCCGGGGAGCTGTTTTTT
CASSLIGQGAGELFF
>TRBV7-2|.|TRBJ2-7|.
TGTGCCAGCAGCCGGGACCGACCGTGGGACGAGCAGTACTTC
CASSRDRPWDEQYF
>TRBV2|.|TRBJ1-2|.
TGTGCCAGCAGGGCGACGCCCGGGGGAATCGTGACGGGCTACACCTTC
CASRATPGGIVTGYTF
>TRBV7-9|TRBD2|TRBJ2-3|.
TGTGCCAGCAGGGGACTAGCGGGCCGCACAGATACGCAGTATTTT
CASRGLAGRTDTQYF
>TRBV3-1|.|TRBJ2-3|many
TGTGCCAGCAGCCGGGACGCAGATACGCAGTATTTT
CASSRDADTQYF
>TRBV7-9|.|TRBJ1-1|few
TGTGCCAGCAGCTTAGTGCCCCAGGGGAACACTGAAGCTTTCTTT
CASSLVPQGNTEAFF
>TRBV3-1|TRBD2|TRBJ2-2|many
TGTGCCAGCACCCCACTAGCGGCGAACACCGGGGAGCTGTTTTTT
CASTPLAANTGELFF
>TRBV2|TRBD2|TRBJ2-1|few
TGTGCCAGCAGATATAGCGGGGGGGACAGCTACAATGAGCAGTTCTTC
CASRYSGGDSYNEQFF
>TRBV5-1|TRBD1|TRBJ2-5|many
TGCGCCAGCAGCTTGGTTCCGGACAGGGCGAGGGAGACCCAGTACTTC
CASSLVPDRARETQYF
>TRBV5-1|.|TRBJ2-1|.
TGCGCCAGCAGCTGGACCGCCCCCGGGGAGTCGTCTTACAATGAGCAGTTCTTC
CASSWTAPGESSYNEQFF
>TRBV20-1|TRBD1|TRBJ2-7|.
TGCAGTGCTAGACCCCCGGGACAGGGGCTGGGCGAGCAGTACTTC
CSARPPGQGLGEQYF
>TRBV7-9|TRBD1|TRBJ2-7|many
TGTGCCAGCACTCACAGGGGAAGCGAGCAGTACTTC
CASTHRGSEQYF
>TRBV20-1|.|TRBJ2-3|many
TGCAGTGCTAGACGCTCCCCTGCTAGCACAGATACGCAGTATTTT
CSARRSPASTDTQYF
>TRBV9|.|TRBJ2-4|many
TGTGCCAGCAGCGTAGAGGGGAGAAACATTCAGTACTTC
CASSVEGRNIQYF
>TRBV15|.|TRBJ2-7|many
TGTGCCACCAGCAGAGATCGGAACGAGCAGTACTTC
CATSRDRNEQYF
>TRBV7-2|.|TRBJ1-2|few
TGTGCCAGCAGCTTAGCTTACGGCGCAGACTATGGCTACACCTTC
CASSLAYGADYGYTF
>TRBV5-1|TRBD1|TRBJ2-7|.
TGCGCCAGCAGCTTACGGGACAGGGGCCCTTCCTACGAGCAGTACTTC
CASSLRDRGPSYEQYF
>TRBV12-3/TRBV12-4|TRBD2|TRBJ2-2|few
TGTGCCAGCAGTTTAGTTAGCGGGGTGACCGGGGAGCTGTTTTTT
CASSLVSGVTGELFF
>TRBV7-8|.|TRBJ2-7|.
TGTGCCAGCAGCTTAGTCAGGGTGGACGAGCAGTACTTC
CASSLVRVDEQYF
>TRBV24-1|TRBD1|TRBJ2-7|many
TGTGCCACCAGTGGCCCCGGGACAGGGTCACAGTACTTC
CATSGPGTGSQYF
>TRBV20-1|TRBD1|TRBJ2-1|many
TGCAGTGCTAACAGGGGGCGAAATGAGCAGTTCTTC
CSANRGRNEQFF
>TRBV12-3/TRBV12-4|.|TRBJ2-2|few
TGTGCCAGCAGTTTAATCGTCACGTCGAACACCGGGGAGCTGTTTTTT
CASSLIVTSNTGELFF
>TRBV7-6|TRBD2|TRBJ2-3|.
TGTGCCAGCAGCCATCGGGACTACACAGATACGCAGTATTTT
CASSHRDYTDTQYF